The 17 T cell receptor beta chains presented below share a single source sample, sequenced in a study of shared T cell receptors in the human thymus. Libraries were prepared by immunoSEQ multiplex PCR; TCRdb keeps only in-frame clonotypes and omits some of them. In the table there are more than 550,000 clones, approximately 85% of which are singletons. The same specimen was also included in a second study, on human thymus T cells.

Sequencing was carried out using thymocytes. Receptors originate from a girl under three years old with a congenital heart defect.

V gene TRBV6-5 combines with J gene TRBJ1-2, with 10 positions matching TRBD1. Germline V CDR1 and CDR2: MNHEY, SVGAGI. The trim removed 5 bases at V and 8 bases at J, leaving 11 bases unmatched. The CDR3 sequence is 15 residues long. The CDR3 spells CASSHGRQGASGYTF. The DNA for the CDR3 is TGTGCCAGCAGTCACGGCAGACAGGGGGCGTCGGGCTACACCTTC.

This chain joins TRBV28 and TRBJ2-7; 8 bases align to TRBD1. V shed 11 bases, J shed 4 bases, and the junction held 7 bases outside the gene matches. Germline CDR1 is MDHEN and CDR2 is SYDVKM. The CDR3 is made up of 12 amino acids. For the CDR3, the DNA is TGTGCCGGACAGGGACGGGGTTACGAGCAGTACTTC. Translated, it gives CAGQGRGYEQYF.

The chain links TRBV29-1 to TRBJ2-5; TRBD1 might be the D (5 bases). Per germline, CDR1 SQVTM and CDR2 ANQGSEA. There are 15 residues in the CDR3. V was pared by 1 base and J by 4 bases, with 16 bases between. The CDR3 here is CSVEGPGHNSETQYF. For the CDR3, the DNA is TGCAGCGTTGAAGGCCCAGGGCACAACTCAGAGACCCAGTACTTC.

The rearrangement links TRBV27 to TRBJ1-1, with 12 bases lining up with TRBD1. With V trimmed by 3 bases and J by 2 bases, 10 bases remained unmatched. The CDR3 sequence is 18 residues long. Germline values: CDR1 MNHEY, CDR2 SMNVEV (reference sequence). In DNA, the CDR3 is TGTGCCAGCAGTTTCGCGCGGGACAGGGGGCTTGGTAACACTGAAGCTTTCTTT. As protein: CASSFARDRGLGNTEAFF.

The V call is TRBV5-5, the J call TRBJ2-7; 8 bases match TRBD1. Unmatched junction bases numbered 12, after V lost 4 bases and J lost 3 bases. Germline CDR1 and CDR2: SGHKS and YYEKEE (reference sequence). The CDR3 spans 16 residues. The CDR3 spells CASSLITTGANYEQYF. CDR3 sequence (DNA): TGTGCCAGCAGCCTTATAACGACAGGGGCAAACTACGAGCAGTACTTC.

The rearrangement joins TRBV7-8 to TRBJ1-6; D not certain. The CDR3 loop spans 13 amino acids. CDR1 and CDR2 (germline): SGHVS, FQNEAQ. The V and J ends lost 5 bases and 9 bases respectively, with 11 bases between them. The CDR3 loop reads CASSPQWASPLHF. CDR3 coding DNA: TGTGCCAGCAGCCCCCAGTGGGCTTCACCCCTCCACTTT.

J is TRBJ1-2 and V is TRBV29-1; TRBD1 agrees at 7 bases. V was pared by 7 bases and J by 6 bases, with 5 bases of the junction left unmatched. The germline V gene has CDR1 SQVTM and CDR2 ANQGSEA. The CDR3 is 11 amino acids. The CDR3 here is CSAGTVHGYTF. The CDR3 DNA follows: TGCAGCGCCGGGACAGTACATGGCTACACCTTC.

This chain links TRBV7-8 with TRBJ2-1; D uncertain. The CDR3 loop spans 10 amino acids. V lost 4 bases, J lost 7 bases, and 2 bases lay in between. CDR1 is SGHVS, CDR2 FQNEAQ, per germline. The CDR3 reads CASSSNEQFF. In DNA form, the CDR3 reads TGTGCCAGCAGCTCAAATGAGCAGTTCTTC.

The CDR3 coding sequence is TGTGCCAGCAGCTTGAGACTAGGAGATACGCAGTATTTT. It translates to CASSLRLGDTQYF. This sequence joins TRBV5-4 and TRBJ2-3; TRBD2 is a possible D gene (6 bases). Looked up from germline, CDR1 is SGHNT and CDR2 is YYREEE (reference sequence). V shed 1 base and J shed 5 bases, with 8 bases lying between them. CDR3 size: 13 residues.

The V call is TRBV5-5, the J call TRBJ2-7, with TRBD2 identical over 10 bases. Trimming took 2 bases from V and 3 from J; bases not matched to a gene: 8. This CDR3 has 16 residues. Germline-derived CDR1 and CDR2 are SGHKS and YYEKEE (reference sequence). CDR3 in DNA: TGTGCCAGCAGCTTTAGGACTAGCGGCAACCTCTACGAGCAGTACTTC. It codes for CASSFRTSGNLYEQYF.

This rearrangement joins TRBV6-5 to TRBJ1-1; D is unresolved. The CDR3 has 14 residues. Germline V gene sequence: CDR1 MNHEY, CDR2 SVGAGI. With 6 bases removed from V and 3 bases from J, the gap between germline ends came to 14 bases. The CDR3 loop reads CASRPFGGHTEAFF. The CDR3 region has the DNA TGTGCCAGCAGGCCCTTTGGCGGGCACACTGAAGCTTTCTTT.

This clone was seen a few times. The genes are TRBV19 and TRBJ1-5; tentative D call: TRBD1 (5 bases). This CDR3 is built from 16 residues. Germline CDR1 and CDR2: LNHDA and SQIVND (reference sequence). Trimming took 7 bases from V and 3 from J, leaving 19 bases between them. CDR3 region: CASTQGKRSPNQPQHF. For the CDR3, the DNA is TGTGCCAGTACGCAGGGTAAGAGATCTCCCAATCAGCCCCAGCATTTT. The variable domain in full, completed from reference TRBV19 and TRBJ1-5, reads DGGITQSPKYLFRKEGQNVTLSCEQNLNHDAMYWYRQDPGQGLRLIYYSQIVNDFQKGDIAEGYSVSREKKESFPLTVTSAQKNPTAFYLCASTQGKRSPNQPQHFGDGTRLSIL.

The J gene is TRBJ1-3, the V gene TRBV4-1, with TRBD1 as a possible D gene (6 bases). V was trimmed by 0 bases and J by 0 bases, leaving 9 bases between them. Germline V gene data show CDR1 as MGHRA and CDR2 as YSYEKL. This CDR3 comprises 16 residues. This CDR3 is CASSQETGSSGNTIYF. The CDR3 coding sequence is TGCGCCAGCAGCCAAGAAACAGGGTCCTCTGGAAACACCATATATTTT.

The chain couples TRBV4-2 to TRBJ2-3; D gene uncertain. The germline V gene has CDR1 LGHNA and CDR2 YNFKEQ. This CDR3 is 16 amino acids long. Trimming cost V 1 base and J 0 bases, with 11 bases left between them. In nucleotides, the CDR3 is TGTGCCAGCAGCCAAGGACTTCCTATTAGCACAGATACGCAGTATTTT. This gives the protein CASSQGLPISTDTQYF.

The J gene is TRBJ1-6, the V gene TRBV2; TRBD1 matches at 7 bases. The CDR3 has 14 residues. J was trimmed by 10 bases and V by 4 bases; bases with no gene match: 7. Germline CDR1 reads SNHLY; CDR2 reads FYNNEI. The CDR3 DNA reads TGTGCCAGCAGTGCCAACAGGGGAAGATCACCCCTCCACTTT. Protein sequence: CASSANRGRSPLHF.

Concerning this clone itself: The junction departs from germline at one end; a sequencing error may be responsible. The J gene is TRBJ1-6, the V gene TRBV28; no firm D call. The CDR3 contains 14 residues. Germline assignment: CDR1 MDHEN and CDR2 SYDVKM. This chain's CDR3 is CASSGEDYSSPLHF. The CDR3 region has the DNA TGTGCCAGCAGCGGGGAGGACTATAGTTCACCCCTCCACTTT.

The gene calls are TRBV4-2 and TRBJ2-3, with D possibly being TRBD1 (6 bases). The CDR3 length is 15 residues. Germline values: CDR1 LGHNA, CDR2 YNFKEQ. Trimming took off 0 bases at V and 4 bases at J, with 11 bases between the two ends. Here the CDR3 reads CASSQERQAADTQYF. CDR3 coding DNA: TGTGCCAGCAGCCAAGAAAGACAGGCGGCAGATACGCAGTATTTT.